These T cell receptor beta chains were read from a single sample in a study of spatial heterogeneity in lung cancer. TCRdb reprocessed the 5' RACE reads with MiXCR, giving one entry per CDR3 protein. The data show more than 65,000 distinct CDR3 sequences, under 8.5% seen once. The sample here was PBMCs, taken at surgery. The receptors here all came from a male donor with early-stage non-small cell lung cancer. CDR3s include the opening cysteine and the closing phenylalanine or tryptophan. The order of the fields is CDR3 protein, CDR3 DNA, clone size, J gene, D gene, V gene. A D gene is named only where the DNA matches it firmly. Clone sizes are given selectively: once, few, many, or a class where the clone is expanded.

CDR3: CASSPRTGASYGYTF
DNA: TGCGCCAGCAGCCCACGAACAGGAGCCAGCTATGGCTACACCTTC
size: few
J: TRBJ1-2
D: NA
V: TRBV5-1

CDR3: CALSSGGSGDEQFF
DNA: TGTGCCCTATCCTCCGGCGGGAGTGGAGATGAGCAGTTCTTC
size: NA
J: TRBJ2-1
D: TRBD2
V: TRBV7-8

CDR3: CASRPGTSNGELFF
DNA: TGTGCCAGCAGACCCGGGACCTCTAACGGGGAGCTGTTTTTT
size: many
J: TRBJ2-2
D: NA
V: TRBV27

CDR3: CASSYSSDAPSSGQPQHF
DNA: TGTGCCAGCAGTTACTCTTCGGACGCACCCTCCAGCGGGCAGCCCCAGCATTTT
size: NA
J: TRBJ1-5
D: NA
V: TRBV6-2/TRBV6-3

CDR3: CASSSTQGSNTEAFF
DNA: TGCGCCAGCAGCTCTACCCAGGGGTCTAACACTGAAGCTTTCTTT
size: few
J: TRBJ1-1
D: NA
V: TRBV5-1

CDR3: CASSQDLVAGLNTDTQYF
DNA: TGCGCCAGCAGCCAAGATCTAGTAGCGGGATTAAACACAGATACGCAGTATTTT
size: medium-sized
J: TRBJ2-3
D: TRBD2
V: TRBV4-3

CDR3: CASGSPVNEQFF
DNA: TGTGCCAGCGGCTCCCCGGTGAATGAGCAGTTCTTC
size: NA
J: TRBJ2-1
D: NA
V: TRBV12-3/TRBV12-4

CDR3: CASSLQISTEAFF
DNA: TGTGCCAGCAGCTTACAGATCTCCACTGAAGCTTTCTTT
size: many
J: TRBJ1-1
D: NA
V: TRBV7-2

CDR3: CASSAPPSYKEAVFQETQYF
DNA: TGTGCCAGCAGCGCGCCCCCCTCTTACAAGGAGGCAGTCTTCCAAGAGACCCAGTACTTC
size: many
J: TRBJ2-5
D: NA
V: TRBV7-8

CDR3: CASSWGIPSGNTIYF
DNA: TGTGCCAGCAGTTGGGGCATACCCTCTGGAAACACCATATATTTT
size: few
J: TRBJ1-3
D: NA
V: TRBV3-1